The 5 T cell receptor beta chains presented below share a single source sample, sequenced in a study of blood T cell repertoires in COVID-19. The assay was immunoSEQ multiplex PCR, and TCRdb's table has in-frame clones only and misses some. The sample lists some 200,000 clones, about 85% seen once, with approximately 14% in the top ten. The sample taken for sequencing was peripheral blood. Receptors originate from a woman between 65 and 79 years old with COVID-19, enrolled during active disease.

This sequence joins TRBV30 and TRBJ1-3; 7 nucleotides agree with TRBD1. CDR1 GTSNPN and CDR2 SVGIG come from the germline V gene (reference sequence). The CDR3 is 13 amino acids. J lost 8 bases, V lost 2 bases, and 6 bases had no gene match. Here the CDR3 reads CAWSLDRVDTIYF. The CDR3 DNA follows: TGTGCCTGGAGTCTCGACAGGGTAGACACCATATATTTT.

The V gene is TRBV19, the J gene TRBJ2-2; D unclear. CDR3 length: 12 amino acids. Germline lookup yields CDR1 LNHDA and CDR2 SQIVND (reference sequence). The ends were cut back, 9 bases at V and 4 bases at J, with 9 bases in the middle. DNA for the CDR3: TGTGCCAGCCTATCGCCCACCGGGGAGCTGTTTTTT. It yields the protein CASLSPTGELFF. The complete variable domain, with remaining parts taken from reference TRBV19 and TRBJ2-2, reads DGGITQSPKYLFRKEGQNVTLSCEQNLNHDAMYWYRQDPGQGLRLIYYSQIVNDFQKGDIAEGYSVSREKKESFPLTVTSAQKNPTAFYLCASLSPTGELFFGEGSRLTVL.

The chain carries TRBV10-3 and TRBJ1-1; D may be TRBD1 (5 bases). CDR3 size: 13 residues. The germline gives CDR1 ENHRY, CDR2 SYGVKD. Trimming removed 7 bases from V and 6 bases from J, with 15 bases in between. The DNA of the CDR3 is TGTGCCATCATTGCCTCGGGGGTCCCTGAAGCTTTCTTT. This translates into CAIIASGVPEAFF.

The rearrangement joins TRBV3-1 (or the pseudogene TRBV3-2) to TRBJ1-3; tentatively, D is TRBD1 (6 bases). CDR3 length: 16 residues. The germline CDR1 and CDR2 sequences are LGHDT and YNNKEL (reference sequence). V lost 4 bases and J 4 bases, leaving 17 bases between the germline ends. DNA for the CDR3: TGTGCCAGCAGCCCCCAAGCGGAAGGGACAGGAAACACCATATATTTT. It codes for CASSPQAEGTGNTIYF.

The CDR3 DNA follows: TGTGCCAGCAGTTATGACGGGAGTCGGGATGAGCAGTTCTTC. It is translated as CASSYDGSRDEQFF. The rearrangement joins TRBV6-5 to TRBJ2-1; tentative D call: TRBD2 (6 bases). Germline V gene lookup returns CDR1 MNHEY and CDR2 SVGAGI. This CDR3 region has 14 residues. The V gene lost 3 bases and the J gene lost 8 bases, with 14 bases spanning the gap.